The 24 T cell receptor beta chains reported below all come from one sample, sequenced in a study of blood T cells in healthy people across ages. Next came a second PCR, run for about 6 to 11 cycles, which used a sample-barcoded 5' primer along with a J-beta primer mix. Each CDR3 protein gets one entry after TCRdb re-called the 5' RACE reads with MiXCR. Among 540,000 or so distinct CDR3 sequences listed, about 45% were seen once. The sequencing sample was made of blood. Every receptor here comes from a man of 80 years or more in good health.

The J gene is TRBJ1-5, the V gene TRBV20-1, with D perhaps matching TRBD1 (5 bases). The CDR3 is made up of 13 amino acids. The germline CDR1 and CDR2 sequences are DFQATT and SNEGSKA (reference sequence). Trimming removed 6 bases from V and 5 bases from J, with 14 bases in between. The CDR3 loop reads CSALGGGDQPQHF. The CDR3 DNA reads TGCAGTGCCTTAGGCGGGGGTGATCAGCCCCAGCATTTT.

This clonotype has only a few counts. The CDR3 protein is CASSQWTSGYEQYF. DNA of the CDR3: TGTGCCAGCAGTCAATGGACTAGCGGTTACGAGCAGTACTTC. The J gene is TRBJ2-7, the V gene TRBV27; the match to TRBD2 covers 10 bases. Trimming cost V 5 bases and J 4 bases; bases outside gene matches: 5. The germline gives CDR1 MNHEY, CDR2 SMNVEV (reference sequence). This CDR3 contains 14 residues.

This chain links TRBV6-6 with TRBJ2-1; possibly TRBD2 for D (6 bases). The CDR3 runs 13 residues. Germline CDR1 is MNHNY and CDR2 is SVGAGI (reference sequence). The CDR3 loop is CACGASSYNEQFF. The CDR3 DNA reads TGTGCTTGCGGGGCTAGCTCCTACAATGAGCAGTTCTTC.

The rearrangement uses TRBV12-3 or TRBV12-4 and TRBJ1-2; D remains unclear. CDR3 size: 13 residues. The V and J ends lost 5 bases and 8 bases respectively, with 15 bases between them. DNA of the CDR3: TGTGCCAGCAGTCCATGGGCCTCTGGGGGCTACACCTTC. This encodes CASSPWASGGYTF.

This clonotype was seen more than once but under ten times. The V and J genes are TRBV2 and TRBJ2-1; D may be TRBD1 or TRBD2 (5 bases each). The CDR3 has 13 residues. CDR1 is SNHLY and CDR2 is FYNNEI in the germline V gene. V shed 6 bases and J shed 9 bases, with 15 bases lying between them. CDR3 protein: CASSAGAGFEQFF. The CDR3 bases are TGTGCCAGCAGCGCCGGGGCGGGTTTTGAGCAGTTCTTC.

This chain's CDR3 is CASRRSGTSGFYDKQYF. The CDR3 bases are TGTGCCAGCAGGCGCTCGGGGACTAGCGGATTCTACGATAAGCAGTACTTC. J is TRBJ2-7 and V is TRBV27; 11 positions agree with TRBD2. This CDR3 region has 17 residues. CDR1 MNHEY and CDR2 SMNVEV come from the germline V gene (reference sequence). With V trimmed by 6 bases and J by 8 bases, 18 bases remained unmatched.

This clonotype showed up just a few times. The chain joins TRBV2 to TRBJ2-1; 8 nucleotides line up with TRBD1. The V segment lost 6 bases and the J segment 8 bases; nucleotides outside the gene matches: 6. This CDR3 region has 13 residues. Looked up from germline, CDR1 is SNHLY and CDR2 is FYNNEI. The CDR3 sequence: CASSEDRVYEQFF. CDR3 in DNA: TGTGCCAGCAGCGAGGACAGGGTATATGAGCAGTTCTTC.

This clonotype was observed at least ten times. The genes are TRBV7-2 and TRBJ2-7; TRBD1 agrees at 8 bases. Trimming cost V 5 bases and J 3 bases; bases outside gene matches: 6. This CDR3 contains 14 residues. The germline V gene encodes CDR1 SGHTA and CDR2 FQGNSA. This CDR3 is CASSPGTGIYEQYF. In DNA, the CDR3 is TGTGCCAGCAGCCCCGGGACAGGCATCTACGAGCAGTACTTC. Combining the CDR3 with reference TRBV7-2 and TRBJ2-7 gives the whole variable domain GAGVSQSPSNKVTEKGKDVELRCDPISGHTALYWYRQSLGQGLEFLIYFQGNSAPDKSGLPSDRFSAERTGGSVSTLTIQRTQQEDSAVYLCASSPGTGIYEQYFGPGTRLTVT.

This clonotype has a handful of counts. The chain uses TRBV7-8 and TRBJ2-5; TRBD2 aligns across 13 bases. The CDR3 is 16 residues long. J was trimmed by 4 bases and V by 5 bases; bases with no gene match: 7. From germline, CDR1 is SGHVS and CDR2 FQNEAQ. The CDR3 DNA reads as TGTGCCAGCAGCCTCCGACTAGCGGGAGGCCCAGAGACCCAGTACTTC. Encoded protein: CASSLRLAGGPETQYF.

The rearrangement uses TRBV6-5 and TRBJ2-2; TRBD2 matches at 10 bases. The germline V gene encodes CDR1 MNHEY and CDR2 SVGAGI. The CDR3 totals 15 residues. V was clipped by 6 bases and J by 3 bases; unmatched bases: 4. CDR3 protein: CASRLAGADTGELFF. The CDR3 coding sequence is TGTGCCAGCAGGCTAGCGGGGGCCGACACCGGGGAGCTGTTTTTT.

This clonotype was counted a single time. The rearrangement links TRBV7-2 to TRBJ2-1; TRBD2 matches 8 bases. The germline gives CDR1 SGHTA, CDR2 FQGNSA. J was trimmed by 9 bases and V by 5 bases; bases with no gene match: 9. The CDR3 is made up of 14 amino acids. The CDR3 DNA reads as TGTGCCAGCAGCCGAGGGACTAGTGCGGTTGAGCAGTTCTTC. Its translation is CASSRGTSAVEQFF. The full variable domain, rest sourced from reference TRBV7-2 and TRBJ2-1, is GAGVSQSPSNKVTEKGKDVELRCDPISGHTALYWYRQSLGQGLEFLIYFQGNSAPDKSGLPSDRFSAERTGGSVSTLTIQRTQQEDSAVYLCASSRGTSAVEQFFGPGTRLTVL.

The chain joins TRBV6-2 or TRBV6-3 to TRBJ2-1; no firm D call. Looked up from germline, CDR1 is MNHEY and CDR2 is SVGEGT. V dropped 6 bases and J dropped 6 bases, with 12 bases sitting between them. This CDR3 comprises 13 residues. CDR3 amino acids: CASRMPGSNEQFF. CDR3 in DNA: TGTGCCAGCAGGATGCCAGGATCCAATGAGCAGTTCTTC.

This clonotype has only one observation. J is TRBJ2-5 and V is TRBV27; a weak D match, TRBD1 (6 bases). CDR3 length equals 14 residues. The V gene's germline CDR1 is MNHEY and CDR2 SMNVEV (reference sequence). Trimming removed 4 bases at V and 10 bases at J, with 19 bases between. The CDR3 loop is CASSSWTETMVQYF. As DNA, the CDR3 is TGTGCCAGCAGTTCTTGGACAGAGACGATGGTCCAGTACTTC.

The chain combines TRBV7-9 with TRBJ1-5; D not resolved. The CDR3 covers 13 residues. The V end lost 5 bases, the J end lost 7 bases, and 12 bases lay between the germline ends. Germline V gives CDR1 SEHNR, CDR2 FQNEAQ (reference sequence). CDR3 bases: TGTGCCAGCAGCCTCTCTTTGTCACAGCCCCAGCATTTT. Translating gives CASSLSLSQPQHF.

The CDR3 region has the DNA TGTGCCAGCAGCGTCCCCCCGGGGCAAGCCTACAATGAGCAGTTCTTC. Translation gives CASSVPPGQAYNEQFF. This sequence joins TRBV6-6 and TRBJ2-1; D may correspond to TRBD1 or TRBD2 (5 bases each). Germline V gene sequence: CDR1 MNHNY, CDR2 SVGAGI (reference sequence). This CDR3 comprises 16 residues. The V gene lost 6 bases and the J gene lost 2 bases, with 17 bases spanning the gap.

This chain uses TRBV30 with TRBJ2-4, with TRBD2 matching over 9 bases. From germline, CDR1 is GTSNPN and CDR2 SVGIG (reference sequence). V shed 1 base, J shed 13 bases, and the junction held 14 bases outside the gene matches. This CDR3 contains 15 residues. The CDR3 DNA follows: TGTGCCTGGAGTGCACTGGCTAGCGGGAACAGGGAGCAGTACTTC. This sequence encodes CAWSALASGNREQYF.

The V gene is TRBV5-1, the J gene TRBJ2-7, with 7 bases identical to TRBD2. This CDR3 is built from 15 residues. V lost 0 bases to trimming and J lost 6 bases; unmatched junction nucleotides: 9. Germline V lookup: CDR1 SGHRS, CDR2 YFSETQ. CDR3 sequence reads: CASSLAGAGVGEQYF. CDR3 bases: TGCGCCAGCAGCTTGGCCGGGGCGGGAGTTGGCGAGCAGTACTTC.

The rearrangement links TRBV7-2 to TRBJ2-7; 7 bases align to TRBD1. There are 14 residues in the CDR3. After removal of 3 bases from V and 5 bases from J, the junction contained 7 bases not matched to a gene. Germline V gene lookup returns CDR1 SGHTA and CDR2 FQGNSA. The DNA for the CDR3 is TGTGCCAGCAGCTTTAAGGGGGCGAGTCACGAGCAGTACTTC. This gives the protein CASSFKGASHEQYF.

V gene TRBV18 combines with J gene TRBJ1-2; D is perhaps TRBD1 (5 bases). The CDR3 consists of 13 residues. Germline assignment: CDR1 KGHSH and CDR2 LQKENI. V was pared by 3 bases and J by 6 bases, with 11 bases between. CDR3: CASSPNGRDGYTF. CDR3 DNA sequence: TGTGCCAGCTCACCGAATGGCAGGGATGGCTACACCTTC.

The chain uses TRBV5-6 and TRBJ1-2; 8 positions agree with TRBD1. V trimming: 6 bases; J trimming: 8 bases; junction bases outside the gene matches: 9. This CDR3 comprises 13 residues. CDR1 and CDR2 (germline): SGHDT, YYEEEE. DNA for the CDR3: TGTGCCAGCAAATGGACAGGGAGTGGAGGCTACACCTTC. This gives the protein CASKWTGSGGYTF.

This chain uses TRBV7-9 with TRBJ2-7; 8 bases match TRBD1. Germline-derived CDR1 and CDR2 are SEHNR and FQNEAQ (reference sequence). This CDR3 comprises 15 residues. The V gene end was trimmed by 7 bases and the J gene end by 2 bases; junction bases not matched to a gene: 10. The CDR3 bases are TGTGCCAGCACCCTGTCGGGACAGGACACCTACGAGCAGTACTTC. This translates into CASTLSGQDTYEQYF.

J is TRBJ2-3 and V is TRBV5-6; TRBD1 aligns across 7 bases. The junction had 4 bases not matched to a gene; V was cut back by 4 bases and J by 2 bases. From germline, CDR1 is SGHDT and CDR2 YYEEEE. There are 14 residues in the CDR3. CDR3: CASSRDSITDTQYF. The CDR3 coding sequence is TGTGCCAGCAGCCGGGACAGCATCACAGATACGCAGTATTTT. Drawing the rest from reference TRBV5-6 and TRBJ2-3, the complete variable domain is DAGVTQSPTHLIKTRGQQVTLRCSPKSGHDTVSWYQQALGQGPQFIFQYYEEEERQRGNFPDRFSGHQFPNYSSELNVNALLLGDSALYLCASSRDSITDTQYFGPGTRLTVL.

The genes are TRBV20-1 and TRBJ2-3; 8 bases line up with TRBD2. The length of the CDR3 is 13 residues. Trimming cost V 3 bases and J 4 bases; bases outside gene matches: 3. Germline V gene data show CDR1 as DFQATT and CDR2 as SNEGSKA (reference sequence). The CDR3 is CSASGGASDTQYF. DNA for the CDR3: TGCAGTGCTAGCGGGGGGGCGTCAGATACGCAGTATTTT.

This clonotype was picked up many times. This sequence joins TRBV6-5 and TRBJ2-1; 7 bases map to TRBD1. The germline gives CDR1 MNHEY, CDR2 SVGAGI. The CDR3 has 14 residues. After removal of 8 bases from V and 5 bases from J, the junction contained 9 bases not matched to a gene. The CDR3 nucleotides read TGTGCCAGCGGTTTTAGGGGGCGCCACAATGAGCAGTTCTTC. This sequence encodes CASGFRGRHNEQFF.